What follows are 5 T cell receptor beta chains derived from one specimen sequenced in a study of T-cell memory formation after mild COVID-19. TCRdb called the 5' RACE reads again in MiXCR, with one record for every CDR3 protein. The profile shows about 300,000 distinct CDR3 sequences, just under 20% of them singletons. The sample taken for sequencing was PBMCs or a T cell subset sorted from them (not recorded which). These receptor sequences come from a man younger than 30 who had mild COVID-19 (a few samples of this study predate the infection). Cell type and time point are not known.

The chain uses TRBV24-1 and TRBJ2-3, with 9 bases identical to TRBD2. The V gene end was trimmed by 5 bases and the J gene end by 3 bases; junction bases not matched to a gene: 8. The germline CDR1 and CDR2 sequences are KGHDR and SFDVKD. There are 16 residues in the CDR3. The DNA of the CDR3 is TGTGCCACCAGTGCTGCGGGGGGGCCGCGGACAGATACGCAGTATTTT. Translating gives CATSAAGGPRTDTQYF.

The rearrangement joins TRBV28 to TRBJ1-5, with D tentatively TRBD1 (5 bases). CDR3 length: 14 amino acids. Germline V gives CDR1 MDHEN, CDR2 SYDVKM. The V end was cut by 3 bases, the J end by 7 bases, with 13 bases between. CDR3 DNA: TGTGCCAGCAGTTTGAGTACAGGTTCGCAGCCCCAGCATTTT. Its translation: CASSLSTGSQPQHF. Supplemented by reference TRBV28 and TRBJ1-5, the full variable domain reads DVKVTQSSRYLVKRTGEKVFLECVQDMDHENMFWYRQDPGLGLRLIYFSYDVKMKEKGDIPEGYSVSREKKERFSLILESASTNQTSMYLCASSLSTGSQPQHFGDGTRLSIL.

CDR3 sequence: CASSQQLTPGRQETQYF. CDR3 nucleotides: TGCGCCAGCAGCCAACAACTAACACCGGGACGCCAAGAGACCCAGTACTTC. The genes are TRBV4-3 and TRBJ2-5, with D perhaps given as TRBD1 or TRBD2 (5 bases each). The germline V gene has CDR1 LGHNA and CDR2 YSLEER. The CDR3 contains 17 residues. V was pared by 2 bases and J by 1 base, with 17 bases between.

This clonotype was seen many times. The rearrangement joins TRBV24-1 to TRBJ2-2, with 11 bases matching TRBD2. V was clipped by 9 bases and J by 5 bases; unmatched bases: 4. The germline V gene has CDR1 KGHDR and CDR2 SFDVKD. CDR3 length: 14 residues. For the CDR3, the DNA is TGTGCCACCGGGACTAGCGGAAGAACCGGGGAGCTGTTTTTT. Translated: CATGTSGRTGELFF.

The chain couples TRBV5-1 to TRBJ2-3; 9 bases line up with TRBD1. With 5 bases clipped from V and 6 bases from J, the junction kept 10 bases outside the gene matches. The CDR3 is 15 residues long. Germline values: CDR1 SGHRS, CDR2 YFSETQ. The CDR3 DNA sequence: TGCGCCAGCAGTCCCACAGGGGGCTTGAGGGATACGCAGTATTTT. This encodes CASSPTGGLRDTQYF. Drawing the rest from reference TRBV5-1 and TRBJ2-3, the complete variable domain is KAGVTQTPRYLIKTRGQQVTLSCSPISGHRSVSWYQQTPGQGLQFLFEYFSETQRNKGNFPGRFSGRQFSNSRSEMNVSTLELGDSALYLCASSPTGGLRDTQYFGPGTRLTVL.